What follows describes a single T cell receptor beta chain. Its antigen remains unidentified. CDR1 SGHVS and CDR2 FQNEAQ come from the germline V gene. The CDR3 spans 15 residues. V was pared by 5 bases and J by 2 bases, with 4 bases of the junction left unmatched. This entry belongs to a study of cytomegalovirus exposure and HLA in healthy donors. PCR involved 60 Vbeta and 13 Jbeta primers. Clones were sequenced by immunoSEQ multiplex PCR, and TCRdb holds only the in-frame ones, with some missing. The sample has 120,000 to 150,000 clones, over 60% seen once; the top ten hold over 1.5%. The study, taken as a whole, reports: Using the classifier, cytomegalovirus status was reportedly diagnosed with high specificity and sensitivity.

V is TRBV7-8 and J is TRBJ2-2; 8 nucleotides match TRBD2. Sequenced material: PBMCs. This sequence originates from a man aged 40-49 years in good health and CMV-seronegative. Here the CDR3 reads CASSDGGANTGELFF. In DNA, the CDR3 is TGTGCCAGCAGCGACGGGGGGGCTAACACCGGGGAGCTGTTTTTT.